This T cell receptor beta chain derives from a study of cytomegalovirus exposure and HLA in healthy donors. Vbeta (60) and Jbeta (13) primers were used in the PCR. The method was immunoSEQ multiplex PCR; TCRdb's version includes in-frame clones alone and lacks a portion of them. Its table records some 110,000 clones. Notes on this clone: Its antigen is as yet unknown.

Study-level findings and limits: Several of the most significant clusters appeared, in a later analysis, to be linked to common viral pathogens. Reported performance of the classifier showed diagnosis of cytomegalovirus status with high specificity and sensitivity.

V was pared by 5 bases and J by 0 bases, with 13 bases between. The CDR3 loop spans 15 amino acids. Germline CDR1 and CDR2: SGHVS and FNYEAQ. This cohort consisted of healthy bone marrow donors. The sequence was collected from a man aged 40-49 years in good health and CMV-seronegative. The chain couples TRBV7-6 to TRBJ2-5; TRBD2 might be the D (5 bases). Sequencing used PBMCs. As DNA, the CDR3 is TGTGCCAGCAGCAGAGAGAAAGCGGACCAAGAGACCCAGTACTTC. Encoded protein: CASSREKADQETQYF.